These 17 T cell receptor beta chains came from one sample sequenced in a study of blood T cells in healthy people across ages. The second PCR ran 7 to 11 cycles with a sample-barcoded 5' primer and J-beta primers. TCRdb used MiXCR to reprocess the 5' RACE reads, holding one entry per CDR3 protein. Of hundreds of thousands of distinct CDR3 sequences detected, under 70% appear once; the ten largest clones hold 30% to 40%. Material for sequencing was blood. The receptors here all came from a man in his fifties or sixties in good health.

The chain is built from TRBV7-9 and TRBJ1-2; D gene ambiguous. V shed 7 bases and J shed 7 bases, with 16 bases lying between them. The germline gives CDR1 SEHNR, CDR2 FQNEAQ (reference sequence). CDR3 length: 13 residues. Here the CDR3 DNA reads TGTGCCAGCACCACCTTAGCCGGCTCTGGCTACACCTTC. This codes for CASTTLAGSGYTF.

This chain uses TRBV6-1 with TRBJ1-2, with unresolved D. The length of the CDR3 is 18 residues. CDR1 MNHNS and CDR2 SASEGT come from the germline V gene. V lost 2 bases to trimming and J lost 6 bases, with 25 bases between them. Here the CDR3 DNA reads TGTGCCAGCAGTGAATTTGGCCCTAGTATGATTCCTGATCATGGCTACACCTTC. This translates into CASSEFGPSMIPDHGYTF.

About this clonotype: One junction end disagrees with the germline gene, perhaps due to a read error. The chain joins TRBV20-1 to TRBJ2-3; 8 bases align to TRBD2. This CDR3 is built from 14 residues. Germline values: CDR1 DFQATT, CDR2 SNEGSKA (reference sequence). The CDR3 reads CSARVSGAPDTQYF. DNA for the CDR3: TGCAGTGCTAGAGTTAGCGGGGCCCCAGATACACAGTATTTT.

The rearrangement links TRBV20-1 to TRBJ2-1; TRBD2 might be the D (5 bases). The germline V gene encodes CDR1 DFQATT and CDR2 SNEGSKA (reference sequence). The CDR3 sequence is 12 residues long. V dropped 6 bases and J dropped 9 bases, with 15 bases sitting between them. In DNA, the CDR3 is TGCAGTGCGACTCCCCACGAGGGTGAGCAGTTCTTC. Encoded protein: CSATPHEGEQFF.

For the CDR3, the DNA is TGCGCCAGCAGCCAAGTGGGTCGCTACGAGCAGTACTTC. This sequence encodes CASSQVGRYEQYF. This chain links TRBV4-1 with TRBJ2-7; D remains unclear. CDR1 MGHRA and CDR2 YSYEKL come from the germline V gene. The CDR3 covers 13 residues. Trimming left V 1 base short and J 3 bases short, with 7 bases between.

This chain connects TRBV7-8 to TRBJ2-1; 10 bases agree with TRBD2. V was pared by 7 bases and J by 2 bases, with 5 bases of the junction left unmatched. Germline CDR1 and CDR2: SGHVS and FQNEAQ. The CDR3 spans 15 residues. CDR3 DNA sequence: TGTGCCAGCACGTTTAGCGGGGGGCCCTACAATGAGCAGTTCTTC. Its translation is CASTFSGGPYNEQFF.

The rearrangement joins TRBV28 to TRBJ2-4; 7 nucleotides agree with TRBD1. Trimming cost V 6 bases and J 8 bases; bases outside gene matches: 7. Germline CDR1 reads MDHEN; CDR2 reads SYDVKM. The CDR3 is 13 amino acids. The CDR3 nucleotides are TGTGCCAGCAGGTGGACAGGTGGGGACATTCAGTACTTC. Encoded protein: CASRWTGGDIQYF.

The CDR3 region is CSAKAPGFGYTF. DNA for the CDR3: TGCAGCGCCAAAGCCCCAGGGTTCGGCTACACCTTC. The gene calls are TRBV29-1 and TRBJ1-2; D is perhaps TRBD1 (5 bases). Germline CDR1 reads SQVTM; CDR2 reads ANQGSEA. This CDR3 region has 12 residues. V was clipped by 7 bases and J by 8 bases, with 17 bases between them.

This clonotype has only a few counts. The chain recombines TRBV5-1 with TRBJ1-6; D not resolved. There are 13 residues in the CDR3. V lost 0 bases and J 7 bases, leaving 5 bases between the germline ends. Per germline, CDR1 SGHRS and CDR2 YFSETQ. For the CDR3, the DNA is TGCGCCAGCAGCTTGGGGCAGAATTCACCCCTCCACTTT. It encodes CASSLGQNSPLHF.

Turning to this clonotype: Its ends do not fully match the called genes, so a read error is possible. This chain uses TRBV7-2 with TRBJ2-3; D gene unclear. CDR1 is SGHTA and CDR2 is FQGNSA in the germline V gene. There are 14 residues in the CDR3. The CDR3 DNA follows: TGTGCCAACAGCGTAGGTTGGGCGAGAGATACGCAGTATTTT. Encoded protein: CANSVGWARDTQYF.

The table lists this clonotype with a few counts. The chain links TRBV7-2 to TRBJ2-4; D uncertain. CDR3 size: 12 residues. Germline V gives CDR1 SGHTA, CDR2 FQGNSA. The V end lost 5 bases, the J end lost 8 bases, and 10 bases lay between the germline ends. The CDR3 DNA reads as TGTGCCAGCAGCCTTCCTCGGGACATTCAGTACTTC. This encodes CASSLPRDIQYF. The full variable domain, completed using reference TRBV7-2 and TRBJ2-4, is GAGVSQSPSNKVTEKGKDVELRCDPISGHTALYWYRQSLGQGLEFLIYFQGNSAPDKSGLPSDRFSAERTGGSVSTLTIQRTQQEDSAVYLCASSLPRDIQYFGAGTRLSVL.

This chain links TRBV5-1 with TRBJ2-1; D remains unclear. V shed 0 bases and J shed 8 bases, with 15 bases lying between them. The CDR3 sequence is 15 residues long. Germline values: CDR1 SGHRS, CDR2 YFSETQ. The CDR3 DNA sequence: TGCGCCAGCAGCTTGGCTGGGCAGGTTTCCCATGAGCAGTTCTTC. This translates into CASSLAGQVSHEQFF.

A remark on this clonotype: One junction end disagrees with the germline gene, perhaps due to a read error. The V gene is TRBV3-1, the J gene TRBJ2-5, with TRBD2 identical over 10 bases. This CDR3 contains 14 residues. Germline values: CDR1 LGHDT, CDR2 YNNKEL (reference sequence). The CDR3 spells CASSGTSAQETQCF. The CDR3 DNA is TGTGCCAGCAGCGGGACTAGCGCCCAAGAGACCCAGTGCTTC.

This clonotype has more than one count but fewer than ten. Written as DNA, the CDR3 is TGCGCCAGCAGCTTGGGGACTAGCGGTAACAATGAGCAGTTCTTC. Amino acid sequence: CASSLGTSGNNEQFF. The rearrangement joins TRBV5-1 to TRBJ2-1; 10 nucleotides line up with TRBD2. V trimming: 0 bases; J trimming: 5 bases; junction bases outside the gene matches: 2. The CDR3 is 15 amino acids. The germline CDR1 and CDR2 sequences are SGHRS and YFSETQ.

This clonotype was detected a few times. This chain connects TRBV9 to TRBJ2-7, with a weak D call TRBD2 (5 bases). In germline, CDR1 is SGDLS, CDR2 YYNGEE. V dropped 3 bases and J dropped 0 bases, with 13 bases sitting between them. The CDR3 loop spans 15 amino acids. Here the CDR3 reads CASSETPGTSYEQYF. The CDR3 DNA reads TGTGCCAGCAGCGAGACCCCGGGAACCTCCTACGAGCAGTACTTC.

The chain employs TRBV6-5 and TRBJ2-4; TRBD1 matches at 7 bases. TRBJ2-7 explains the end of the DNA better; the J call may be wrong. In germline, CDR1 is MNHEY, CDR2 SVGAGI. The CDR3 consists of 16 residues. CDR3 DNA: TGTGCCAGCAGTTCCTTACTCTCCGGGACAGCCCACGAGCAGTACTTC. Protein sequence: CASSSLLSGTAHEQYF.

The V and J genes are TRBV4-1 and TRBJ2-5, with 8 bases lining up with TRBD2. The CDR3 sequence is 14 residues long. CDR1 and CDR2 (germline): MGHRA, YSYEKL. Trimming took 0 bases from V and 9 from J; bases not matched to a gene: 6. CDR3 in amino acids: CASSQDSGGPPQYF. Here the CDR3 DNA reads TGCGCCAGCAGCCAAGATTCGGGGGGGCCTCCCCAGTACTTC.